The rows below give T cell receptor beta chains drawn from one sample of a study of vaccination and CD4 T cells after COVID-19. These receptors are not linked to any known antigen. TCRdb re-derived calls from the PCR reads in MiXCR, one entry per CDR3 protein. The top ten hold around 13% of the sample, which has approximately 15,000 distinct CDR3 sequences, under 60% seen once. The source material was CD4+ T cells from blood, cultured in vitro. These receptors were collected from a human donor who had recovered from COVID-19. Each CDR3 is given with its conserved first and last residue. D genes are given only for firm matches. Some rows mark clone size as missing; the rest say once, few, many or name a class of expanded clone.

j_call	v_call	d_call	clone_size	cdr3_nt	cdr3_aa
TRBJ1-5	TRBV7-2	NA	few	TGTGCCAGCAGCTTAGAGCAGGCGGGGAGCAATCAGCCCCAGCATTTT	CASSLEQAGSNQPQHF
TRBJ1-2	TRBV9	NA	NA	TGTGCCAGCAGCCCAGGACCGGGACAAGGACAACGGAACAACCTGGGCTACACCTTC	CASSPGPGQGQRNNLGYTF
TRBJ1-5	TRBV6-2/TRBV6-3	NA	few	TGTGCCAGCAGTTACCTGGCAGGGGCGAGCAATCAGCCCCAGCATTTT	CASSYLAGASNQPQHF
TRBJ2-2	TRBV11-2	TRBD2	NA	TGTGCCAGCAGCAGGCGTGGGACTACTAACACCGGGGAGCTGTTTTTT	CASSRRGTTNTGELFF
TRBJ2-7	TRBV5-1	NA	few	TGCGCCAGCAGCTTGGAAGCACCGTACTACGAGCAGTACTTC	CASSLEAPYYEQYF
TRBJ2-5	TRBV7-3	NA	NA	TGTGCCAGCAGCCACTTAGGCCAAGAGACCCAGTACTTC	CASSHLGQETQYF
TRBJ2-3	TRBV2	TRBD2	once	TGTGCCAGCAGTGATTGGGCGGGGGGGCCAGGGACGCAGTATTTT	CASSDWAGGPGTQYF
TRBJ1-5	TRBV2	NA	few	TGTGCCAGCACCGTGGGCGGCCCAAATCAGCCCCAGCATTTT	CASTVGGPNQPQHF
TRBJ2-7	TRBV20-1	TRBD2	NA	TGCAGTGCTAATAGCGGGAAAGTTCTCTACGAGCAGTACTTC	CSANSGKVLYEQYF
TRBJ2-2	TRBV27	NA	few	TGTGCCAGCAGTGATAATGATGGGAGGACCGGGGAGCTGTTTTTT	CASSDNDGRTGELFF
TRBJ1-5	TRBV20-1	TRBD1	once	TGCAGTGCGGGGGGACAGTCCAATCAGCCCCAGCATTTT	CSAGGQSNQPQHF
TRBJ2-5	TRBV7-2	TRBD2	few	TGTGCCAGCAGCTTAGCAGGACTAGCGGGAATCGGAGAGACCCAGTACTTC	CASSLAGLAGIGETQYF
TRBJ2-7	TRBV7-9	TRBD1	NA	TGTGCCAGCAGCCGTCCTACGACAGGGACCTACGAGCAGTACTTC	CASSRPTTGTYEQYF
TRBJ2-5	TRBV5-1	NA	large	TGCGCCAGCAGTTATTTCGGGAGTGCCTTGCAAGAGACCCAGTACTTC	CASSYFGSALQETQYF
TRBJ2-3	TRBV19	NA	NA	TGTGCCAGTTCTCCGGGACTCTCCGCTGCAGATACGCAGTATTTT	CASSPGLSAADTQYF
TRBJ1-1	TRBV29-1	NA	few	TGCAGCGCCTTGGATGGGGCTTACTCCACTGAAGCTTTCTTT	CSALDGAYSTEAFF
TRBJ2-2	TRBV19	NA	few	TGTGCCAGTAGTACGGCCCGAAACACCGGGGAGCTGTTTTTT	CASSTARNTGELFF
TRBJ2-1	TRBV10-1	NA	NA	TGCGCTCACCACAGGGGGGGCGCGGGCTACAATGAGCAGTTCTTC	CAHHRGGAGYNEQFF
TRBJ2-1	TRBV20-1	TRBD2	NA	TGCAGTGCTAGACTTAGCGGGAGGGCCCACAATGAGCAGTTCTTC	CSARLSGRAHNEQFF
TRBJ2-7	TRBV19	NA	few	TGTGCCAGTAGTATGGCAAGGCAGGGGTTCTACGAGCAGTACTTC	CASSMARQGFYEQYF
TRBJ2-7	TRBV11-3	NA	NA	TGTGCCAGCAGCTTAGCTGGGGTTGAACAGTACTTC	CASSLAGVEQYF
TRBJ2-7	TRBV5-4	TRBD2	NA	TGTGCCAGCAGTAAATCCACGACTCGGCTAGCGGGCTACGAGCAGTACTTC	CASSKSTTRLAGYEQYF
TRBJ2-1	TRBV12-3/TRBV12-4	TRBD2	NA	TGTGCCAGCAGTGAGGCAACCGGGACTAGCGGAAATGAGCAGTTCTTC	CASSEATGTSGNEQFF
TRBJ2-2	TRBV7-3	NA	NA	TGTGCCAGCAGAACCGGGACAAACACCGGGGAGCTGTTTTTT	CASRTGTNTGELFF
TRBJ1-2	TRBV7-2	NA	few	TGTGCCAGCAGCTTAGACGGACTAAAAGGGGGCTACACCTTC	CASSLDGLKGGYTF
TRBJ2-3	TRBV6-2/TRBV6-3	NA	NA	TGTGCCAGCAGTTACCCGGCCACAGATACGCAGTATTTT	CASSYPATDTQYF
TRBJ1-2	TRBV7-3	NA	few	TGTGCCAGCAGCCCATCAGGGAGGGCGAACGGCTACACCTTC	CASSPSGRANGYTF
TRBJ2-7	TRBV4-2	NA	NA	TGTGCCAGCAGCCCCGTAGGTCGCCAAACCACCGAGCAGTACTTC	CASSPVGRQTTEQYF